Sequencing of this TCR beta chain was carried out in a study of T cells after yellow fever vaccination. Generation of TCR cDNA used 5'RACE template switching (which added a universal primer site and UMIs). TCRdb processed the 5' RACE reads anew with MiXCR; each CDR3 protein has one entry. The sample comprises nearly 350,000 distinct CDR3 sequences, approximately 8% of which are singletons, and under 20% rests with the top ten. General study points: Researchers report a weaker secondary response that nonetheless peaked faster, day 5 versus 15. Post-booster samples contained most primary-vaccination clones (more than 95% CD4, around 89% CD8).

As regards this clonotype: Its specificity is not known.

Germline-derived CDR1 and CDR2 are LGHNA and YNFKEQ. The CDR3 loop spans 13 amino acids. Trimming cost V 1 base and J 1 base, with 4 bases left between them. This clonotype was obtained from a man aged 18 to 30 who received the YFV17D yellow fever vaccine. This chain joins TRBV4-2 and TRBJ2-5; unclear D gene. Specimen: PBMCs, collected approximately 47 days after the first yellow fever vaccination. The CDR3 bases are TGTGCCAGCAGCCAAGGGGTCCAAGAGACCCAGTACTTC. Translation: CASSQGVQETQYF.